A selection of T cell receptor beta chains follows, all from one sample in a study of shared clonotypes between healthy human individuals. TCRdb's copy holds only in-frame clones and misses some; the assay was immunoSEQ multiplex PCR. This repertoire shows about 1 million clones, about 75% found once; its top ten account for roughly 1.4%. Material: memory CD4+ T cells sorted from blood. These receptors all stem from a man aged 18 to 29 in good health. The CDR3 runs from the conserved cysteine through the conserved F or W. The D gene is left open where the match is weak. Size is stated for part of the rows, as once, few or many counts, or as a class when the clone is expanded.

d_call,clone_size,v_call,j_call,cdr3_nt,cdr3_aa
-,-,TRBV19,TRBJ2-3,TGTGCCAGTAGTGACGGGGTCACAGATACGCAGTATTTT,CASSDGVTDTQYF
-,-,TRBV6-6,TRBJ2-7,TGTGCCAGCGGCGGCAGGCCCGACTACGAGCAGTACTTC,CASGGRPDYEQYF
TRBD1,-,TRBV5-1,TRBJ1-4,TGCGCCAGCAGCTTGGGGAGGGACAGTCATGAAAAACTGTTTTTT,CASSLGRDSHEKLFF
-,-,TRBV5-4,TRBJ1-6,TGTGCCAGCAGCTTCAGGACAGCCGATTCACCCCTCCACTTT,CASSFRTADSPLHF
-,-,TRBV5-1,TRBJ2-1,TGCGCCAGCAGCTTTGAACGATCCTACAATGAGCAGTTCTTC,CASSFERSYNEQFF
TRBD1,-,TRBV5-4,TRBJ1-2,TGTGCCAGCAGCTTGGGCCCGACAGGGGGGATAGCTGGCTACACCTTC,CASSLGPTGGIAGYTF
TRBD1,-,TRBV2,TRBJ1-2,TGTGCCAGCAGTGATAGGACAGGGTATGGCTACACCTTC,CASSDRTGYGYTF
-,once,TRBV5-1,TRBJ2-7,TGCGCCAGCAGCTTGGATACAGGGAAATTTTACGAGCAGTACTTC,CASSLDTGKFYEQYF
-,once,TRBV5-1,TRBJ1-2,TGCGCCAGCAGCCCGTCCGGGGACTATGGCTACACCTTC,CASSPSGDYGYTF
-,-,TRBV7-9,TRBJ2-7,TGTGCCAGCAGTCAAAGCAGGGAAAGCGAGCAGTACTTC,CASSQSRESEQYF
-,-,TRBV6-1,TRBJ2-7,TGTGCCAGCATGTCCTCGAAGGCTGGAACCTACGAGCAGTACTTC,CASMSSKAGTYEQYF
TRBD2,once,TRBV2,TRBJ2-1,TGTGCCAGCAGGGAGGGACTACCCTACAATGAGCAGTTCTTC,CASREGLPYNEQFF
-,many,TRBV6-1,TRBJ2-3,TGTGCCAGTAATGAGCGCACAGATACGCAGTATTTT,CASNERTDTQYF
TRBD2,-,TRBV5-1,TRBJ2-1,TGCGCCAGCAGCCTGGGGGGTACGGGAGGAAAAAATGAGCAGTTCTTC,CASSLGGTGGKNEQFF
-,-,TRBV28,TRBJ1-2,TGTGCCAGTGTCGGGGGATTAGCTAACTATGGCTACACCTTC,CASVGGLANYGYTF
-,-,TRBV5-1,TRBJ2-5,TGCGCCAGCAGCTTAAGCCAGAGTAATAAAGAGACCCAGTACTTC,CASSLSQSNKETQYF
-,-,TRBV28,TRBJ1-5,TGTGCCAGCAGTTTAGCTGGAAGGAGGGATCAGCCCCAGCATTTT,CASSLAGRRDQPQHF
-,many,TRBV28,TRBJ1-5,TGTGCCAGCATTAGGGACACTTCAAATCAGCCCCAGCATTTT,CASIRDTSNQPQHF
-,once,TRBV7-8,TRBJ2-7,TGTGCCAGCAGCTTAGTGGCTGGGGAGCAGTACTTC,CASSLVAGEQYF
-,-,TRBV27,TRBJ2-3,TGTGCCAGCAGTTTCGGGGGGCGGACAGATACGCAGTATTTT,CASSFGGRTDTQYF
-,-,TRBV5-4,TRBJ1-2,TGTGCCAGCAGCTTGGATCCACATTCGAATGGCTACACCTTC,CASSLDPHSNGYTF
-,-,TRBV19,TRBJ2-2,TGTGCCAGTAGCCGGATGGGGGGCACCGGGGAGCTGTTTTTT,CASSRMGGTGELFF
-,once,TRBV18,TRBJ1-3,TGTGCCAGCTCACTTAACTCTGGAAACACCATATATTTT,CASSLNSGNTIYF
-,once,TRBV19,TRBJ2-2,TGTGCCAGTAGTATAACAGGGATGAACACCGGGGAGCTGTTTTTT,CASSITGMNTGELFF
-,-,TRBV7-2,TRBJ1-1,TGTGCCAGCAGCCCTGACCCCCGGGTTTTGATCACTGAAGCTTTCTTT,CASSPDPRVLITEAFF
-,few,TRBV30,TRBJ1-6,TGTGCCTGGATGACAGGTTTGAATTCACCCCTCCACTTT,CAWMTGLNSPLHF
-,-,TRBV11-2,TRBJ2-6,TGTGCCAGCAGCTCTACCACTGGGGCCAACGTCCTGACTTTC,CASSSTTGANVLTF
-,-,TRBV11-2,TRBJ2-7,TGTGCCAGCAGCTACGACCCGAATAGGTCCTACGAGCAGTACTTC,CASSYDPNRSYEQYF
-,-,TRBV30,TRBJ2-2,TGTGCCGAAATGAGCAAGGAGAACACCGGGGAGCTGTTTTTT,CAEMSKENTGELFF
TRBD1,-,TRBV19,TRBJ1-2,TGTGCCAGTACCCCCGGGACAGGGGCTAAGGGCTACACCTTC,CASTPGTGAKGYTF